The T cell receptor beta chain described here comes from a study of cytomegalovirus exposure and HLA in healthy donors (TCRdb year 2017). Looking at the study overall: According to an earlier analysis of a few hundred of the donors, some 170 million T cells yielded approximately 120 million unique TCR beta sequences and approximately 300 Gb of sequence data. An early release covering over 500 HLA-typed donors comprised roughly 300 gigabases of sequencing data and around 86 million unique TCR sequences. The genetic ancestry cluster associated with self-reported Caucasian donors included about four fifths of the 398 genotyped donors. The study was designed to test whether signatures of past pathogen exposure could be identified by cataloging public T cell receptors. Using immunosequencing, the study profiled T cell repertoires from about 650 subjects and related those repertoires to cytomegalovirus serostatus. A separate validation cohort of over a hundred different subjects was used in addition to the roughly 700-subject first cohort. The study combined high-throughput TCR immunosequencing, statistical association of individual TCRs with disease status, and machine learning to predict cytomegalovirus infection status. A later analysis re-analyzed previously published TCR beta repertoires from approximately 670 donors and added high-resolution HLA genotyping to study TCR occurrence patterns. In the later analysis, no new phenotypic data were used to find candidate immune exposures; instead, reliance was placed on TCR beta sequences and their occurrence across donors. An earlier analysis of 587 of the donors applied high-throughput TCR beta sequencing to assess whether each TCR beta V gene segment acted as functional or pseudogenic. Alongside the repertoire data, information on donor age, sex, ethnicity and CMV serostatus was compiled. A later genetic analysis took genome-wide SNP genotypes for about 60% of the roughly 670 donors and used that subset as a discovery cohort. Every discovery cohort repertoire had been produced on one sequencing platform. Class I and class II HLA loci were covered by the typing at four-digit resolution. The number of typed donors differed by locus: about 629-640 for A, B, C, DRB1 and DQB1; approximately 520 for DQA1; 606 for DPA1; and 400 to 480 for DPB1. A handful of DR-DQ haplotypes were handled as single units for association and clustering because linkage in the cohort was strong. Across 398 genotyped donors of the cohort, an average of 235,054 unique TCR beta nucleotide sequences per donor were sequenced, and 15% to 20% of those sequences were non-productive. General study outcomes and caveats: For the cohort, immune exposure information was limited to CMV serostatus. Correlated functional status among segregating V segments might reflect linkage disequilibrium, but an unknown experimental factor could not be ruled out. According to the authors, the approach could potentially be generalized to other disease states and immunological phenotypes. A total of around 150 TCR beta chains were listed by the study as associated with cytomegalovirus. Cytomegalovirus status was reported to be diagnosed by the classifier with high specificity and sensitivity in both the original and validation cohorts. A later genetic analysis associated a missense DCLRE1C variant with V-gene and J-gene trimming of TCR beta chains, and an independent cohort replicated the association. Because the 87-base-pair reads could not distinguish some IMGT-functional V segments, including TRBV6-2 and TRBV6-3, those segments were excluded. The cohort was sequenced for TCR beta chains only, and without alpha or paired-chain data the features that could be detected were limited. Strong co-occurrence of HLA alleles, especially DR and DQ, made assigning TCR associations to individual alleles difficult. In a later analysis, HLA-associated TCR beta chains showed more clonal expansion and lower generation probabilities than non-associated chains that were equally common. A few of the identified cytomegalovirus-associated TCR beta chains were confirmed in vitro to be specific for cytomegalovirus antigens. A further reported finding was that TCR beta sequences accurately predicted the HLA-A and HLA-B alleles for most subjects in the first cohort. Presence/absence analyses assumed roughly uniform sequencing depth across donors, an assumption that may not hold. According to a later analysis, TCR association rates differed among HLA loci, with DRB1 alleles showing the most associated TCRs and HLA-C alleles showing the fewest. Most TCR sequences were seen in very few donors, while some public TCRs were found in many individuals. Because HLA typing was unavailable for some donors at each locus, only the typed subset was used in association tests. In a later analysis, most CMV-associated TCR beta chains were found to appear HLA-restricted, with HLA associations seemingly driven largely by CMV exposure. A later analysis reported that several top co-occurrence clusters appeared linked to parvovirus B19, influenza, CMV and Epstein-Barr virus. Over 15 rarely observed V segments, including chromosome 9 orphons, were excluded from the earlier analysis of some 590 of the donors because counts were too low. Specific HLA alleles were associated with 15,000 to 20,000 TCR beta sequences at a false discovery rate of 0.05 in a later analysis. According to a later genetic analysis, donors in an Asian-associated ancestry cluster had fewer N-insertions in productive TCRs than the approximately 630-donor mean. An earlier analysis of approximately 590 of the donors showed that most TCR beta V segments appeared in productive rearrangements either about 87% or about 30% of the time, which broadly matched IMGT annotations. A group of highly shared sequence variants was considered likely to be a technical artifact of the sequencing pipeline.

Note on this clone: Its antigen is currently not known. The sample holds no much larger clone one base away, and base qualities are not on file.

The CDR1 and CDR2 encoded by the germline V gene (reference sequence) are GTSNPN and SVGIG. From the cysteine through the phenylalanine, the CDR3 covers 14 amino acids. Only CDR3 DNA remains: 42 bases, in frame from the first base. Cut back by 0 bases and 5 bases, the V and J ends lie 14 bases apart. To prepare the library, the immunoSEQ multiplex PCR assay was applied. For the multiplex PCR, a mixture combining 60 forward primers for TCR Vbeta segments and 13 reverse primers for TCR Jbeta segments was used. A multiplex PCR assay on genomic DNA amplified the CDR3 region of rearranged TCR beta genes. Amplified TCR beta libraries were sequenced as 87-base-pair reads on the Illumina HiSeq System. On the study's bioinformatics: A later analysis tallied 75 million to 95 million unique TCR beta chains across the 666 repertoires, and around 9.9 million of those chains were shared by two or more donors. A nearest-neighbor algorithm error-corrected the raw reads and collapsed the reads into unique sequences, merging closely related sequences to remove PCR and sequencing errors. V, D and J gene segments were assigned by aligning CDR3 sequences to IMGT reference sequences. Each retained sequence needed at least a six-nucleotide match to both a V gene segment and a J gene segment. Rearrangements were called productive when the CDR3 lacked stop codons and stayed in frame with V and J; all others were non-productive. Following IMGT convention, CDR3 was defined as the stretch from the second conserved V-encoded cysteine up to the conserved J-encoded phenylalanine. Sequences without an unambiguous match to a single V gene segment were excluded from the earlier analysis of almost 600 of the donors. In an earlier analysis of a few hundred of the donors, a V segment was called functional when productive rearrangements were above 56.7%, and segregating when the standard deviation between donors exceeded 5%. A statistical classification framework was developed to diagnose cytomegalovirus status using the catalog of TCR beta chain sequences. V and J gene assignment, in a later analysis, came from comparing TCR nucleotide sequences with IMGT/GENE-DB human TR gene sequences. In a later analysis, CDR3 sequences and most-parsimonious VDJ recombination scenarios were assigned using the TCRdist pipeline. In a later analysis, every TCR beta chain was defined by the combination of its CDR3 amino acid sequence and its V-gene family, and reads without a unique V-gene family were dropped. To address suspected cross-contamination and a sequencing artifact, a later analysis removed 550 to 750 highly shared, low-generation-probability nucleotide sequences. In a later analysis, a clonal expansion index for each public chain was calculated from normalized within-repertoire ranks of inferred template counts. In a later analysis, generation probabilities were computed using a VDJ recombination model fitted to out-of-frame rearrangements, and the results were checked against IGoR. In a later analysis, TCR-TCR, TCR-HLA and TCR-CMV co-occurrence was scored with hypergeometric tests, and a repertoire-size bias correction was applied to TCR pairs. In a later analysis, false discovery rates were estimated by permuting HLA or CMV assignments 20 times. In a later analysis, co-occurring TCRs were grouped with DBSCAN, and TCRdist sequence similarity was added when clustering was performed within HLA-allele-positive subsets. For co-occurrence clustering, repertoires with fewer than 30,000 or more than 120,000 public chains were excluded, along with four or five repertoires with anomalous nucleotide sharing. This is the immuneACCESS table as TCRdb keeps it, with only in-frame sequences that have V and J called. A part of the clones is gone; compared with another copy, unresolved V genes explain less than half, and the rest is unexplained. That table furnishes V, J and clone size, whereas the DNA furnished D and trimming. For this sample there are around 90,000 clones; approximately 68% appear just once. The ten top clones hold 20% to 25% of the sample.

The cohort was made up of approximately 700 healthy bone marrow donors. Cohort members were all nominally healthy when sampled, although unrecorded immune exposures were likely present. The donor tested CMV seropositive and was one of the 289 seropositive cohort members. Each donor provided a peripheral blood sample, and peripheral blood mononuclear cells were used for TCR beta sequencing. The Qiagen DNeasy Blood Extraction Kit was used to extract genomic DNA from the blood cell samples. Material: PBMCs. The V and J genes are TRBV30 and TRBJ2-7, and possibly TRBD1, on 7 matching bases. This TCR came from a woman aged 45-60 years in good health and CMV-seropositive. The DNA is TGTGCCTGGAGTGTCGGTGGAGGGGGCCACGAGCAGTACTTC. Translated, it gives CAWSVGGGGHEQYF.